In this sample, the clone carrying this T cell receptor (beta chain) turned up a few times. These data belong to a study of blood T cells in healthy people across ages. The authors ran a second PCR of about 6 to 12 cycles using a sample-barcoded 5' primer and a J-beta primer mix. Each CDR3 protein is one row after TCRdb ran MiXCR on the 5' RACE reads. The sample comprises approximately 690,000 distinct CDR3 sequences, approximately 50% of which are singletons, and 30% to 40% rests with the top ten. The specimen sequenced was blood. This clonotype originated in a man between 60 and 75 years old in good health.

The chain's CDR3 is CASSYSGPQGETQYF. CDR3 in DNA: TGCGCCAGCAGCTATAGCGGGCCGCAGGGGGAGACCCAGTACTTC. The chain combines TRBV5-1 with TRBJ2-5; possibly TRBD2 for D (7 bases). CDR3 length: 15 residues. Germline V gene data show CDR1 as SGHRS and CDR2 as YFSETQ. V was trimmed by 3 bases and J by 5 bases, leaving 17 bases between them. Filled out from reference TRBV5-1 and TRBJ2-5, the complete variable domain reads KAGVTQTPRYLIKTRGQQVTLSCSPISGHRSVSWYQQTPGQGLQFLFEYFSETQRNKGNFPGRFSGRQFSNSRSEMNVSTLELGDSALYLCASSYSGPQGETQYFGPGTRLLVL.